Below are 10 T cell receptor beta chains sequenced from a single sample in a study of CD8+CD57+ T cells in acquired aplastic anemia. Genomic DNA acted as the template from which TCR beta VDJ combination and CDR3 sequence profiling were carried out. A single record per CDR3 protein comes from TCRdb applying MiXCR to the reads. The sample has some 280,000 distinct CDR3 sequences, 50% to 70% seen once. The sequenced material came from sorted CD4+, CD8+, or CD8+CD57+ T cells (not recorded which) from PBMCs. These TCRs come from a human donor with severe aplastic anemia or a healthy control (not recorded which).

This clonotype was recorded at least ten times. The V and J genes are TRBV7-9 and TRBJ2-3; TRBD2 is a possible D gene (7 bases). Deletions cut 7 bases from V and 1 base from J, with 12 bases between. The germline CDR1 and CDR2 sequences are SEHNR and FQNEAQ (reference sequence). This CDR3 has 14 amino acids. CDR3 region: CASTQGGGTDTQYF. The CDR3 nucleotides read TGTGCCAGCACTCAAGGGGGGGGCACAGATACGCAGTATTTT.

This chain links TRBV20-1 with TRBJ2-3; D perhaps matches TRBD2 (5 bases). V was trimmed by 8 bases and J by 5 bases, leaving 14 bases between them. This CDR3 comprises 12 residues. Germline assignment: CDR1 DFQATT and CDR2 SNEGSKA (reference sequence). Here the CDR3 DNA reads TGCAGTCAAGGTGAGGGTAAAGATACGCAGTATTTT. This translates into CSQGEGKDTQYF.

The chain combines TRBV5-1 with TRBJ1-2, with 7 bases identical to TRBD1. The V gene end was trimmed by 2 bases and the J gene end by 4 bases; junction bases not matched to a gene: 2. CDR3 size: 13 residues. Germline values: CDR1 SGHRS, CDR2 YFSETQ. The CDR3 nucleotides are TGCGCCAGCAGCTTACAGGGGAGCTATGGCTACACCTTC. This translates into CASSLQGSYGYTF. The complete variable domain, with remaining parts taken from reference TRBV5-1 and TRBJ1-2, reads KAGVTQTPRYLIKTRGQQVTLSCSPISGHRSVSWYQQTPGQGLQFLFEYFSETQRNKGNFPGRFSGRQFSNSRSEMNVSTLELGDSALYLCASSLQGSYGYTFGSGTRLTVV.

V is TRBV5-6 and J is TRBJ2-7; 9 bases are a match to TRBD2. This CDR3 is 15 amino acids long. CDR1 is SGHDT and CDR2 is YYEEEE in the germline V gene. The junction had 6 bases not matched to a gene; V was cut back by 0 bases and J by 5 bases. The CDR3 is CASSLGLAGKNEQYF. The CDR3 coding sequence is TGTGCCAGCAGCTTGGGGCTAGCGGGAAAGAACGAGCAGTACTTC.

This clonotype was counted ten times or more. The V gene is TRBV7-8, the J gene TRBJ2-7; D unclear. CDR3 length: 15 residues. With 0 bases removed from V and 4 bases from J, the gap between germline ends came to 13 bases. The germline CDR1 and CDR2 sequences are SGHVS and FQNEAQ. CDR3 bases: TGTGCCAGCAGCTTAGCGAGTTCCAGCGTATACGAGCAGTACTTC. It specifies CASSLASSSVYEQYF.

The chain links TRBV20-1 to TRBJ2-5; D remains unclear. Germline-derived CDR1 and CDR2 are DFQATT and SNEGSKA (reference sequence). The CDR3 sequence is 13 residues long. V dropped 7 bases and J dropped 7 bases, with 19 bases sitting between them. CDR3 residues: CSGVGMPKMTQYF. The CDR3 nucleotides read TGCAGTGGGGTGGGGATGCCGAAGATGACCCAGTACTTC.

The sample holds many counts of this clonotype. The rearrangement uses TRBV3-1 and TRBJ1-5; weak D call: TRBD1 (6 bases). Germline lookup yields CDR1 LGHDT and CDR2 YNNKEL (reference sequence). This CDR3 has 18 residues. V lost 4 bases and J lost 2, with 21 bases in between. This CDR3 is CASSLVYRDVKGNQPQHF. The CDR3 nucleotides read TGTGCCAGCAGCCTTGTTTACAGGGACGTGAAGGGCAATCAGCCCCAGCATTTT.

The CDR3 DNA follows: TGTGCCAGCAGCCCGAGTGACAGGGGGCTGCAAGAGACCCAGTACTTC. This codes for CASSPSDRGLQETQYF. This chain joins TRBV7-3 and TRBJ2-5; 10 bases are a match to TRBD1. Per the germline V gene, CDR1 is SGHTA and CDR2 is FQGTGA. The J segment lost 2 bases and the V segment lost 5 bases, leaving 8 bases of the junction unmatched. This CDR3 region has 16 residues.

This rearrangement joins TRBV5-1 to TRBJ1-1; TRBD1 might be the D (6 bases). Trimming removed 4 bases at V and 2 bases at J, with 27 bases between. The CDR3 runs 19 residues. Germline values: CDR1 SGHRS, CDR2 YFSETQ. CDR3 sequence: CASSATQLAGGRTNTEAFF. As DNA, the CDR3 is TGCGCCAGCAGCGCCACCCAACTAGCGGGGGGGCGGACTAACACTGAAGCTTTCTTT. The full variable domain, its missing parts supplied by reference TRBV5-1 and TRBJ1-1, is KAGVTQTPRYLIKTRGQQVTLSCSPISGHRSVSWYQQTPGQGLQFLFEYFSETQRNKGNFPGRFSGRQFSNSRSEMNVSTLELGDSALYLCASSATQLAGGRTNTEAFFGQGTRLTVV.

At least ten counts were recorded for this clonotype. The genes are TRBV6-4 and TRBJ2-7; TRBD2 aligns across 11 bases. Germline values: CDR1 MRHNA, CDR2 SNTAGT. This CDR3 spans 15 amino acids. Losses at the gene ends were 2 bases for V and 2 bases for J; bases not matched to a gene: 2. CDR3 DNA: TGTGCCAGCAGTGACGTACTAGCGGGGGCCTACGAGCAGTACTTC. Translating it yields CASSDVLAGAYEQYF.